This T cell receptor beta chain was captured in a study of cytomegalovirus exposure and HLA in healthy donors. The primer mix had 60 Vbeta and 13 Jbeta primers. Some clones are missing from TCRdb's copy, which holds only in-frame ones; the method was immunoSEQ multiplex PCR. The sample holds 130,000 to 150,000 clones, around 81% seen once. The CDR3 has 12 amino acids. The V end lost 2 bases, the J end lost 9 bases, and 9 bases lay between the germline ends. Per the germline V gene, CDR1 is SGHNT and CDR2 is YYREEE (reference sequence). This clone has just a few counts. Its antigen is not identified. At sampling all donors were nominally healthy, likely with unrecorded immune exposures. Study results and caveats: Rates of TCR association differed by HLA locus in a later analysis, with DRB1 highest and HLA-C lowest. The study reported that TCR beta sequences accurately predicted HLA-A and HLA-B alleles in most subjects. Researchers counted around 150 TCR beta chains as cytomegalovirus-associated.

This TCR was recovered from a middle-aged man in good health and CMV-seropositive. J is TRBJ2-1 and V is TRBV5-4; D possibly corresponds to TRBD1 (6 bases). Input material: PBMCs. CDR3 nucleotide sequence: TGTGCCAGCAGCTTTACAGGGTTTGAGCAGTTCTTC. This sequence encodes CASSFTGFEQFF.